The entry below describes one T cell receptor (beta chain). Its specificity is unknown. Patients with other autoimmune diseases, uncontrolled infections, pregnancy or lactation were excluded. As the template, RNA transcripts were used to amplify TCR beta CDR3 regions. RT-PCR in the first round used HTBI primers; a second-round multiplex PCR followed. TCRdb used MiXCR to reprocess the multiplex PCR reads, holding one entry per CDR3 protein. The sample contains roughly 300,000 distinct CDR3 sequences, roughly 16% of which appear only once. In germline, CDR1 is MNHEY, CDR2 SVGAGI. The CDR3 has 17 residues. V was shortened by 2 bases and J by 2 bases, with 18 bases between the two germline ends. This specimen belongs to a study of Graves' ophthalmopathy and Graves' hyperthyroidism. The wider study: Peripheral blood sampling occurred at initial diagnosis, before any treatment. Notes on the study in general: Blood was where most expanded thyroid clonotypes above 0.001 frequency also turned up.

The chain recombines TRBV6-5 with TRBJ1-1; tentatively, D is TRBD1 (5 bases). What was sequenced was peripheral blood. The TCR comes from an adult man with Graves' ophthalmopathy. This CDR3 is CASSYGGVGAGNTEAFF. CDR3 coding DNA: TGTGCCAGCAGTTACGGGGGGGTGGGTGCTGGAAACACTGAAGCTTTCTTT.